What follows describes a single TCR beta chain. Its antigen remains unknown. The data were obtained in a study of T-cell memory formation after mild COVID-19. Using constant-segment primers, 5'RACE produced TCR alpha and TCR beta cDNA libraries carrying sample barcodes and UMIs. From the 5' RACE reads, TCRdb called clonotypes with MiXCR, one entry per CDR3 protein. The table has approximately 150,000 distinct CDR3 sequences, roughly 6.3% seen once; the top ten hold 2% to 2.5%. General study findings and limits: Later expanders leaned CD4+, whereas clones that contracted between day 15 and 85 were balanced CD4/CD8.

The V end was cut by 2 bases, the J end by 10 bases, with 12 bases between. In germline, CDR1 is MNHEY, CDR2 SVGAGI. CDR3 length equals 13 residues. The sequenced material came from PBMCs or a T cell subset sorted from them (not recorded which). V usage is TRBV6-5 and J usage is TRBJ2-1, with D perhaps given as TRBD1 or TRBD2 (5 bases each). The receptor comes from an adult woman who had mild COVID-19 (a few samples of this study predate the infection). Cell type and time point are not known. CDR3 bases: TGTGCCAGCAGTTACGTATCGGGGCGCGAGCAGTTCTTC. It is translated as CASSYVSGREQFF.